Listed below are T cell receptor beta chains from one sample, sequenced in a study of T cell repertoires in cytomegalovirus infection. These TCRs are of unknown antigen specificity. MiXCR, applied by TCRdb to the reads, yields one record per CDR3 protein. In the table there are some 500,000 distinct CDR3 sequences, more than 30% of which are singletons. Sequencing was performed on cultured PBMCs, taken from culture after CMV antigen stimulation. The receptor source for this set is a human donor in good health (CMV status not recorded). Some clones in this sample may be carry-over from other donors' samples. Both conserved end residues are trimmed from each CDR3.

CDR3 protein	V gene	J gene
ATSDPTGSGETQY	TRBV24-1	TRBJ2-5
SVTPGLAEILTDTQY	TRBV29-1	TRBJ2-3
SVEDQGTGEGYT	TRBV29-1	TRBJ1-2
ASSHILRGQGFQETQY	TRBV7-8	TRBJ2-5
AIRRGQGMETQY	TRBV10-3	TRBJ2-5
ASKLAGVSDTQY	TRBV7-2	TRBJ2-3
ASSVGPRIYDEQY	TRBV7-9	TRBJ2-7
ASSKISLSTSYNEQF	TRBV9	TRBJ2-1
ASSLRNRYYGYT	TRBV28	TRBJ1-2
ASRTPGVNSPLH	TRBV12-3/TRBV12-4	TRBJ1-6
ASSPGSGSDGELF	TRBV18	TRBJ2-2
ASSSPREGKNIQY	TRBV19	TRBJ2-4
ASSLRRLAGVSETQY	TRBV19	TRBJ2-5
ASSFSRAYEQY	TRBV7-2	TRBJ2-7
ASSLYPPSGVFKETQY	TRBV27	TRBJ2-5
AISESQGPQTNTGELF	TRBV10-3	TRBJ2-2
ASSLAMINTEAF	TRBV7-2	TRBJ1-1
AISEGDVLVYNEQF	TRBV10-3	TRBJ2-1
ASSLPQGSTEAF	TRBV28	TRBJ1-1
AIGRLWGQGDANEQF	TRBV10-3	TRBJ2-1
ASSQDRTGTAGANVLT	TRBV4-3	TRBJ2-6
ASTDDRGDVQPQH	TRBV6-2/TRBV6-3	TRBJ1-5
ASSPFREASGNLETQY	TRBV11-2	TRBJ2-5
ASSLGRLAYEQY	TRBV28	TRBJ2-7
ASSPINTGELF	TRBV7-2	TRBJ2-2
ASSPGLEVDTQY	TRBV7-2	TRBJ2-3
ASSVPGATNEKLF	TRBV7-9	TRBJ1-4
ASSSVTGANSPLH	TRBV6-5	TRBJ1-6
ASSYNRGRFGYT	TRBV6-6	TRBJ1-2
ASSSWVSNTEAF	TRBV7-8	TRBJ1-1
ASSEIYEQY	TRBV2	TRBJ2-7
ASSSYSRTVYEQY	TRBV7-8	TRBJ2-7
ASSIVAGAGEQF	TRBV19	TRBJ2-1
SAREGGAEQY	TRBV20-1	TRBJ2-7
SAALLIASGRVAVEQF	TRBV20-1	TRBJ2-1
SARVWDGRSFNEQF	TRBV20-1	TRBJ2-1
ASRAGGRSYGYT	TRBV19	TRBJ1-2
ASNQPLGGGGYGYT	TRBV7-2	TRBJ1-2
ASSFPGLAGQNEQF	TRBV7-4	TRBJ2-1
ASSFLTEAF	TRBV7-2	TRBJ1-1
ATRTWNEQF	TRBV28	TRBJ2-1
ASSLTGNGYT	TRBV28	TRBJ1-2
ASSPFALAGHNEQF	TRBV5-8	TRBJ2-1
ASSPINYEQY	TRBV7-2	TRBJ2-7
AIRRDSSSGNTIY	TRBV10-3	TRBJ1-3
ASSLNLGTKHNEQF	TRBV5-4	TRBJ2-1
ASSLELVGGWNTGELF	TRBV7-2	TRBJ2-2
ASSFGASGTDTQY	TRBV13	TRBJ2-3
ASSVRDRDLNQPQH	TRBV7-8	TRBJ1-5
ASTRTVFNTEAF	TRBV7-2	TRBJ1-1
ASSPYTSGPDNEQF	TRBV12-3/TRBV12-4	TRBJ2-1